This passage covers 27 T cell receptor beta chains from one sample sequenced in a study of cytomegalovirus exposure and HLA in healthy donors. PCR used 60 Vbeta primers and 13 Jbeta primers. The method was immunoSEQ multiplex PCR; TCRdb's version includes in-frame clones alone and lacks a portion of them. The data show 100,000 to 150,000 clones, just over 70% seen once. Sequencing input: PBMCs. The receptors originated from a woman aged 60-75 years in good health and CMV-seropositive.

The chain has TRBV19 and TRBJ2-7; 7 nucleotides align to TRBD1. This CDR3 comprises 15 residues. Germline V gene data show CDR1 as LNHDA and CDR2 as SQIVND (reference sequence). V dropped 6 bases and J dropped 2; count of bases not matched to a gene: 10. The CDR3 reads CASSLEQGTTYEQYF. The CDR3 DNA follows: TGTGCCAGTAGCCTAGAACAGGGGACGACCTACGAGCAGTACTTC.

The gene calls are TRBV29-1 and TRBJ2-1; TRBD2 matches 8 bases. Germline trimming cut 7 bases from V and 6 bases from J; bases unmatched to any gene: 14. The CDR3 runs 15 residues. Germline lookup yields CDR1 SQVTM and CDR2 ANQGSEA. CDR3 sequence (DNA): TGCAGCGGCCAAAGTCAGTCGGGGGGGGGCAATGAGCAGTTCTTC. Its translation is CSGQSQSGGGNEQFF.

J is TRBJ1-1 and V is TRBV7-7; D not resolved. Trimming stripped 5 bases from V and 3 bases from J, with 16 bases between. The CDR3 spans 15 residues. Looked up from germline, CDR1 is SSHAT and CDR2 is FNYEAQ (reference sequence). This chain's CDR3 is CASSPSPGPYTEAFF. DNA for the CDR3: TGTGCCAGCAGCCCCTCTCCGGGTCCCTACACTGAAGCTTTCTTT.

This chain uses TRBV6-5 with TRBJ1-2; no clear D gene. This CDR3 region has 12 residues. CDR1 MNHEY and CDR2 SVGAGI come from the germline V gene. V was pared by 4 bases and J by 5 bases, with 8 bases between. The CDR3 here is CASSSDIYGYTF. The CDR3, as DNA: TGTGCCAGCAGTTCTGACATATATGGCTACACCTTC.

This clone has a handful of counts. V and J are TRBV5-1 and TRBJ2-1, with D perhaps matching TRBD2 (6 bases). The CDR3 runs to 15 residues. Per germline, CDR1 SGHRS and CDR2 YFSETQ. Trimming cost V 0 bases and J 4 bases, with 11 bases left between them. In DNA, the CDR3 is TGCGCCAGCAGCTTGGCGGGGGTAGCGTACAATGAGCAGTTCTTC. Residues: CASSLAGVAYNEQFF.

The chain recombines TRBV19 with TRBJ2-1; TRBD2 is a possible D gene (6 bases). Trimming pared 1 base from V and 3 bases from J, leaving 13 bases between. Germline V gene data show CDR1 as LNHDA and CDR2 as SQIVND (reference sequence). The CDR3 spans 16 residues. CDR3 sequence (DNA): TGTGCCAGTAGTATAGGGGGAGGACCGATCTACAATGAGCAGTTCTTC. Encoded protein: CASSIGGGPIYNEQFF.

This clone was seen only once. The chain links TRBV5-6 to TRBJ2-1; 9 bases are a match to TRBD1. The CDR3 is made up of 16 amino acids. CDR1 and CDR2 from the germline V gene are SGHDT and YYEEEE. Trimming cost V 4 bases and J 3 bases; bases outside gene matches: 8. Here the CDR3 reads CASSTTGTGHYNEQFF. CDR3 nucleotide sequence: TGTGCCAGCAGCACCACCGGGACAGGGCACTACAATGAGCAGTTCTTC. The full variable domain, completed using reference TRBV5-6 and TRBJ2-1, is DAGVTQSPTHLIKTRGQQVTLRCSPKSGHDTVSWYQQALGQGPQFIFQYYEEEERQRGNFPDRFSGHQFPNYSSELNVNALLLGDSALYLCASSTTGTGHYNEQFFGPGTRLTVL.

The chain employs TRBV4-2 and TRBJ2-7; possible D gene TRBD2, 5 bases. The germline gives CDR1 LGHNA, CDR2 YNFKEQ. The CDR3 is 13 amino acids. V shed 5 bases and J shed 3 bases, with 11 bases lying between them. The CDR3 is CASSDGEGYEQYF. In nucleotides, the CDR3 is TGTGCCAGCAGCGACGGCGAGGGCTACGAGCAGTACTTC.

The chain couples TRBV6-5 to TRBJ2-7; 7 bases line up with TRBD2. V gave up 0 bases and J gave up 0 bases; unmatched junction bases: 5. The germline V gene encodes CDR1 MNHEY and CDR2 SVGAGI. The CDR3 sequence is 16 residues long. The CDR3 is CASSYSWGGSSYEQYF. The CDR3 DNA sequence: TGTGCCAGCAGTTACTCATGGGGGGGAAGCTCCTACGAGCAGTACTTC.

This chain uses TRBV6-5 with TRBJ2-2; 11 nucleotides align to TRBD1. Germline V gene lookup returns CDR1 MNHEY and CDR2 SVGAGI. J gave up 5 bases and V 0 bases, and 2 bases lay outside the gene matches. The CDR3 extends over 16 amino acids. The CDR3 nucleotides are TGTGCCAGCAGTTACTCCGGGACAGGGGGGACCGGGGAGCTGTTTTTT. Amino acids: CASSYSGTGGTGELFF.

This chain connects TRBV10-3 to TRBJ2-7; TRBD1 matches at 7 bases. Trimming cost V 4 bases and J 5 bases; bases outside gene matches: 2. In germline, CDR1 is ENHRY, CDR2 SYGVKD. The CDR3 consists of 12 residues. The DNA of the CDR3 is TGTGCCATCAGTGGCACAGGGGACGAGCAGTACTTC. Protein sequence: CAISGTGDEQYF.

J is TRBJ2-2 and V is TRBV7-2; 8 bases are shared with TRBD2. V lost 0 bases and J lost 6; bases outside the gene matches: 9. The CDR3 runs 17 residues. Per the germline V gene, CDR1 is SGHTA and CDR2 is FQGNSA. The CDR3 sequence: CASSLALRGGFAGELFF. DNA of the CDR3: TGTGCCAGCAGCTTAGCCCTACGGGGGGGCTTCGCCGGGGAGCTGTTTTTT.

This clone appeared a few times. The chain has TRBV6-5 and TRBJ1-4; 9 nucleotides agree with TRBD1. Germline CDR1 is MNHEY and CDR2 is SVGAGI. V lost 5 bases and J lost 8; bases outside the gene matches: 9. The CDR3 is 15 residues long. The CDR3 loop reads CASSDWTGDGEKLFF. The CDR3 DNA is TGTGCCAGCAGTGACTGGACAGGGGACGGGGAAAAACTGTTTTTT.

The chain has TRBV19 and TRBJ1-6; D might be TRBD1 (6 bases). The CDR3 is made up of 13 amino acids. Between the trimmed V and J ends, which lost 5 bases and 13 bases, there was a span of 15 bases. CDR1 and CDR2 (germline): LNHDA, SQIVND (reference sequence). CDR3 sequence (DNA): TGTGCCAGTAGTGCCGGACAGCTCTGGCCCCTCCACTTT. It is translated as CASSAGQLWPLHF.

This chain connects TRBV27 to TRBJ2-2; TRBD2 might be the D (6 bases). The CDR3 loop spans 14 amino acids. Germline V gene lookup returns CDR1 MNHEY and CDR2 SMNVEV (reference sequence). The V gene lost 2 bases and the J gene lost 6 bases, with 10 bases spanning the gap. CDR3 residues: CASSLNRESGELFF. The CDR3 bases are TGTGCCAGCAGTTTAAACCGGGAGTCCGGGGAGCTGTTTTTT.

This clone appeared a single time. The CDR3 sequence: CASSSTSGGLYEQYF. The CDR3 nucleotides read TGTGCCAGCAGCTCAACTAGCGGGGGGCTGTACGAGCAGTACTTC. This chain connects TRBV11-2 to TRBJ2-7, with 12 bases lining up with TRBD2. CDR1 is SGHAT, CDR2 FQNNGV, per germline. With V trimmed by 4 bases and J by 4 bases, 5 bases remained unmatched. The length of the CDR3 is 15 residues.

The rearrangement uses TRBV7-6 and TRBJ2-7, with 10 bases matching TRBD1. This CDR3 spans 15 amino acids. V trimming: 5 bases; J trimming: 5 bases; junction bases outside the gene matches: 9. Germline CDR1 is SGHVS and CDR2 is FNYEAQ. The CDR3 region has the DNA TGTGCCAGCAGCGCTAAGGGGACAGGGGTCCACGAGCAGTACTTC. It yields the protein CASSAKGTGVHEQYF.

The chain combines TRBV6-5 with TRBJ2-5; the D gene is possibly TRBD1 (6 bases). This CDR3 region has 15 residues. V lost 5 bases, J lost 5 bases, and 18 bases lay in between. CDR1 and CDR2 from the germline V gene are MNHEY and SVGAGI. The CDR3 DNA reads as TGTGCCAGCAGTAAAACGTTAGGGGGATTGGAGACCCAGTACTTC. Its translation is CASSKTLGGLETQYF.

This clone was observed a handful of times. Compared with germline, one end of the junction differs, possibly owing to a read error. The chain employs TRBV5-1 and TRBJ2-5; 7 positions agree with TRBD1. The CDR3 is made up of 16 amino acids. The V gene's germline CDR1 is SGHRS and CDR2 YFSETQ. The CDR3 bases are TGCGCCAGCATCTTGGGGTCGACAGGGAAATTAGAGACCCAGTACTTC. Its translation is CASILGSTGKLETQYF. Based on the CDR3 plus reference TRBV5-1 and TRBJ2-5, the full variable domain is KAGVTQTPRYLIKTRGQQVTLSCSPISGHRSVSWYQQTPGQGLQFLFEYFSETQRNKGNFPGRFSGRQFSNSRSEMNVSTLELGDSALYLCASILGSTGKLETQYFGPGTRLLVL.

Only a few counts were recorded for this clone. The chain is built from TRBV6-5 and TRBJ2-7; possible D gene TRBD1, 5 bases. Germline V gene data show CDR1 as MNHEY and CDR2 as SVGAGI. The V and J ends lost 2 bases and 6 bases respectively, with 14 bases between them. The CDR3 sequence is 14 residues long. In nucleotides, the CDR3 is TGTGCCAGCAGTTACGGGCAGGGCCAAGGCGAGCAGTACTTC. Protein product: CASSYGQGQGEQYF.

This clone has more than one count but fewer than ten. The J gene is TRBJ1-6, the V gene TRBV13; D remains unclear. With 3 bases removed from V and 0 bases from J, the gap between germline ends came to 12 bases. The CDR3 has 17 residues. The V gene's germline CDR1 is PRHDT and CDR2 FYEKMQ (reference sequence). The DNA for the CDR3 is TGTGCCAGCAGCTTTGCGGGTGGAGGCTCCTATAATTCACCCCTCCACTTT. Protein sequence: CASSFAGGGSYNSPLHF.

This clone was detected a few times. The identical CDR3 is also encoded by other nucleotide sequences in the sample. This chain connects TRBV18 to TRBJ1-1; 7 positions agree with TRBD1. With V trimmed by 1 base and J by 1 base, 0 bases remained unmatched. Germline loops: CDR1 KGHSH, CDR2 LQKENI. This CDR3 comprises 14 residues. The DNA for the CDR3 is TGTGCCAGCTCACCACAGGGGGCGAACACTGAAGCTTTCTTT. Translation: CASSPQGANTEAFF.

This sequence joins TRBV5-5 and TRBJ1-1, with a weak D call TRBD1 (5 bases). CDR1 and CDR2 from the germline V gene are SGHKS and YYEKEE (reference sequence). There are 14 residues in the CDR3. The V gene lost 1 base and the J gene lost 5 bases, with 12 bases spanning the gap. CDR3 in amino acids: CASSLKGAGTEAFF. DNA for the CDR3: TGTGCCAGCAGCTTGAAAGGAGCAGGGACTGAAGCTTTCTTT.

This clone was seen only a few times. The chain is built from TRBV10-3 and TRBJ1-1; TRBD1 matches at 8 bases. The CDR3 is 14 residues long. V was pared by 6 bases and J by 1 base, with 4 bases of the junction left unmatched. CDR1 and CDR2 (germline): ENHRY, SYGVKD. The CDR3 bases are TGTGCCATCAGGACCGGGACAGGGAACACTGAAGCTTTCTTT. This translates into CAIRTGTGNTEAFF.

This clone showed up just once. The J gene is TRBJ1-4, the V gene TRBV20-1; no clear D. This CDR3 contains 11 residues. The germline CDR1 and CDR2 sequences are DFQATT and SNEGSKA (reference sequence). Trimming stripped 6 bases from V and 5 bases from J, with 7 bases between. The CDR3 region has the DNA TGCAGTGCGCGGCCAAATGAAAAACTGTTTTTT. This codes for CSARPNEKLFF.

The chain is built from TRBV21-1 and TRBJ1-4. TRBV21-1 is deemed a pseudogene. This CDR3 has 14 residues. CDR3 sequence: CASSSGRGNEKLFF. The CDR3 DNA sequence: TGTGCCAGCAGCTCCGGACGGGGGAATGAAAAACTGTTTTTT.

The rearrangement uses TRBV7-6 and TRBJ1-2, with D perhaps matching TRBD1 (6 bases). CDR1 and CDR2 (germline): SGHVS, FNYEAQ. The ends were cut back, 4 bases at V and 4 bases at J, with 13 bases in the middle. The CDR3 contains 14 residues. Written as DNA, the CDR3 is TGTGCCAGCAGCTCCAGGGGTCGCGGCTATGGCTACACCTTC. It is translated as CASSSRGRGYGYTF.